This T cell receptor (beta chain) was profiled in a study of cytomegalovirus exposure and HLA in healthy donors. With 3 bases clipped from V and 1 base from J, the junction kept 6 bases outside the gene matches. The CDR3 consists of 16 residues. Germline V gene sequence: CDR1 SGHTA, CDR2 FQGTGA. Of note for this clone: The antigen remains undetermined.

The PCR used 60 Vbeta and 13 Jbeta primers. Libraries were prepared by immunoSEQ multiplex PCR; TCRdb keeps only in-frame clonotypes and omits some of them. The data contain about 160,000 clones, about four fifths of them singletons. The study, taken as a whole, reports: An assumption of roughly uniform sequencing depth across donors underlay the presence/absence analyses. The authors later found TCR association rates varying by HLA locus, with DRB1 most and HLA-C fewest. TCR beta sequences reportedly predicted most subjects' HLA-A and HLA-B alleles accurately.

Nominal health characterized the donors when sampled, though unrecorded immune exposures were likely. The V gene is TRBV7-3, the J gene TRBJ2-5, with 9 bases identical to TRBD2. The receptor comes from a young woman in good health and CMV-seropositive. Sequenced material: PBMCs. The CDR3 here is CASSFSSGGVQETQYF. CDR3 nucleotide sequence: TGTGCCAGCAGCTTTAGTAGCGGGGGAGTCCAAGAGACCCAGTACTTC. The whole variable domain, filled in from reference TRBV7-3 and TRBJ2-5, reads GAGVSQTPSNKVTEKGKYVELRCDPISGHTALYWYRQSLGQGPEFLIYFQGTGAADDSGLPNDRFFAVRPEGSVSTLKIQRTERGDSAVYLCASSFSSGGVQETQYFGPGTRLLVL.